This TCR beta chain came from a study of cytomegalovirus exposure and HLA in healthy donors. Vbeta (60) and Jbeta (13) primers were used in the PCR. Sequencing used immunoSEQ multiplex PCR; TCRdb keeps in-frame clones, though not all of them. The sample yields about 140,000 clones, of which the top ten take up around 2.4%. Germline CDR1 and CDR2: SGHRS and YFSETQ. Trimming cost V 1 base and J 4 bases; bases outside gene matches: 12. This CDR3 is built from 18 residues. The chain has TRBV5-1 and TRBJ1-3; 9 bases align to TRBD1. The clonotype was recovered from a woman aged 18-30 years in good health and CMV-seronegative. Sequenced input: PBMCs. The CDR3 sequence is CASSLSYSGQGTGNTIYF. CDR3 sequence (DNA): TGCGCCAGCAGCTTGTCATACTCGGGACAGGGAACAGGAAACACCATATATTTT. The whole variable domain, filled in from reference TRBV5-1 and TRBJ1-3, reads KAGVTQTPRYLIKTRGQQVTLSCSPISGHRSVSWYQQTPGQGLQFLFEYFSETQRNKGNFPGRFSGRQFSNSRSEMNVSTLELGDSALYLCASSLSYSGQGTGNTIYFGEGSWLTVV.